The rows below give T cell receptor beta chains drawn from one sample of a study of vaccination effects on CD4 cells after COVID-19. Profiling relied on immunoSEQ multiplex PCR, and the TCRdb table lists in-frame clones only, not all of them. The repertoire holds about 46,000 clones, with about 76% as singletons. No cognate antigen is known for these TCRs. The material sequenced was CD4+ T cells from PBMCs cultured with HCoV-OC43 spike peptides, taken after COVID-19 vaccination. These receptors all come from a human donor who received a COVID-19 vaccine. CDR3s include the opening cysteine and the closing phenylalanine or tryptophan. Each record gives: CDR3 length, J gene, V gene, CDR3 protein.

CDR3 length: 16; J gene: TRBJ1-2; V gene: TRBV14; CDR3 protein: CASSLFRASTFYGYTF
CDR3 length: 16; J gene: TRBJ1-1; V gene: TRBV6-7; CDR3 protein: CASSYSRGRENTEAFF
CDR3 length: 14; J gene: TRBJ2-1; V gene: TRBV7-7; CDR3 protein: CASSSGQGAGRQFF
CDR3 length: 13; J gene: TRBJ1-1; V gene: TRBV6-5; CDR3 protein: CASSLGGVTEAFF
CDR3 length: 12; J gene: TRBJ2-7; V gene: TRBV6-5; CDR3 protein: CASSTGKDEQYF
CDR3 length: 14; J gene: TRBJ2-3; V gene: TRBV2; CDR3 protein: CASSDPPRTDTQYF
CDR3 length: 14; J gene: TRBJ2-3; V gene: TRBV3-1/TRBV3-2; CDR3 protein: CASSQDNLAMGPYF
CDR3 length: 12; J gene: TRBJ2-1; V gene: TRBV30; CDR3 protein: CAWSVLGGKQFF
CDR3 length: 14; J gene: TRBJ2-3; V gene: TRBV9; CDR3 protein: CASSVSASTDTQYF
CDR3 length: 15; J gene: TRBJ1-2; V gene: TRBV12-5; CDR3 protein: CASGLPGTALGGYTF
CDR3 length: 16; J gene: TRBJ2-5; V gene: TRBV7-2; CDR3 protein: CASSRSTGGAAETQYF
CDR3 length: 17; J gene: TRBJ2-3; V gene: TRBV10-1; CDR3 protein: CASSAKGGKGGTDTQYF
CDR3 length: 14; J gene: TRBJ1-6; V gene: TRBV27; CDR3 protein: CASGLQGRNSPLHF
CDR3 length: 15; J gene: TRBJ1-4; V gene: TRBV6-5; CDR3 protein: CASTIGAATNEKLFF